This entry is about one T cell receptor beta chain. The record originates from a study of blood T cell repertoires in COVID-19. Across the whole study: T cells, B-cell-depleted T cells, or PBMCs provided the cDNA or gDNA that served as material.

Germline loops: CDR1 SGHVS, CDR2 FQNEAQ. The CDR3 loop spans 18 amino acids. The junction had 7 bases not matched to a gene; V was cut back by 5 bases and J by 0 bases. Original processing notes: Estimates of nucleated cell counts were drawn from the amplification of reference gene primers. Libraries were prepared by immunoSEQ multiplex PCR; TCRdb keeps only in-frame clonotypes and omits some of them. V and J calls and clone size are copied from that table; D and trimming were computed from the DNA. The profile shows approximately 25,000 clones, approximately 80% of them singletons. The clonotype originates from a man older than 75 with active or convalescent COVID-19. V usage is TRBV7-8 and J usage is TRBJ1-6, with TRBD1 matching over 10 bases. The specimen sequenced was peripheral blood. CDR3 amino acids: CASSKSGQGSSYNSPLHF. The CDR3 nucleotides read TGTGCCAGCAGCAAATCGGGACAGGGGAGCTCCTATAATTCACCCCTCCACTTT.